Each of the 8 T cell receptor beta chains below was sequenced from the same sample in a study of blood T cell repertoires in COVID-19. The table came from immunoSEQ multiplex PCR; TCRdb's copy has only in-frame clones and leaves some out. This table has roughly 100,000 clones, around 76% appearing once. Sample: peripheral blood. These receptors all stem from a woman aged 70 to 79 with acute or convalescent COVID-19.

This chain connects TRBV19 to TRBJ1-3; 10 bases are shared with TRBD1. The germline CDR1 and CDR2 sequences are LNHDA and SQIVND (reference sequence). This CDR3 region has 19 residues. Germline trimming cut 8 bases from V and 0 bases from J; bases unmatched to any gene: 16. The CDR3 sequence is CASSTRDRGAPHSGNTIYF. The CDR3 region has the DNA TGTGCCAGTTCAACCCGGGACAGGGGCGCACCTCACTCTGGAAACACCATATATTTT. The whole variable domain, filled in from reference TRBV19 and TRBJ1-3, reads DGGITQSPKYLFRKEGQNVTLSCEQNLNHDAMYWYRQDPGQGLRLIYYSQIVNDFQKGDIAEGYSVSREKKESFPLTVTSAQKNPTAFYLCASSTRDRGAPHSGNTIYFGEGSWLTVV.

Points on this clone: This sample also contains other DNA sequences that code for the same CDR3. J is TRBJ1-6 and V is TRBV3-1 (or the pseudogene TRBV3-2); TRBD1 is a possible D gene (5 bases). The germline V gene has CDR1 LGHDT and CDR2 YNNKEL (reference sequence). Trimming took off 1 base at V and 6 bases at J, with 13 bases between the two ends. This CDR3 has 16 residues. CDR3 region: CASSQGTGGGNSPLHF. DNA of the CDR3: TGTGCCAGCAGCCAAGGCACCGGGGGTGGTAATTCACCCCTCCACTTT.

This clone has only one observation. The chain uses TRBV11-2 and TRBJ2-2, with a tentative D call TRBD2 (5 bases). Deletions cut 7 bases from V and 4 bases from J, with 13 bases between. CDR1 is SGHAT, CDR2 FQNNGV, per germline. The CDR3 totals 14 residues. The DNA for the CDR3 is TGTGCCAGCACCTCCGCTGCGGGCACCGGGGAGCTGTTTTTT. This sequence encodes CASTSAAGTGELFF. Together with reference TRBV11-2 and TRBJ2-2, the CDR3 gives the full variable domain: EAGVAQSPRYKIIEKRQSVAFWCNPISGHATLYWYQQILGQGPKLLIQFQNNGVVDDSQLPKDRFSAERLKGVDSTLKIQPAKLEDSAVYLCASTSAAGTGELFFGEGSRLTVL.

The chain recombines TRBV3-1 (or the pseudogene TRBV3-2) with TRBJ1-1; perhaps TRBD1 as D (6 bases). Per germline, CDR1 LGHDT and CDR2 YNNKEL (reference sequence). This CDR3 has 13 residues. V was clipped by 7 bases and J by 4 bases, with 13 bases between them. The CDR3 reads CASTLGGSTEAFF. The DNA for the CDR3 is TGTGCCAGCACTTTAGGGGGTAGCACTGAAGCTTTCTTT.

As regards this clone: Other DNA variants within this sample encode the same CDR3. The V call is TRBV18, the J call TRBJ1-2, with a possible D match to TRBD1 (5 bases). Germline-derived CDR1 and CDR2 are KGHSH and LQKENI. The germline V and J ends were trimmed by 2 bases and 2 bases, with 6 bases remaining between them. The CDR3 extends over 13 amino acids. Written as DNA, the CDR3 is TGTGCCAGCTCACCAGCAGGGAACTATGGCTACACCTTC. Its protein product is CASSPAGNYGYTF.

The chain recombines TRBV19 with TRBJ2-3; 9 nucleotides line up with TRBD1. The CDR3 sequence is 16 residues long. V lost 1 base, J lost 4 bases, and 6 bases stayed unmatched. Germline V gives CDR1 LNHDA, CDR2 SQIVND (reference sequence). The CDR3 sequence: CASSIGRQGVSDTQYF. Written as DNA, the CDR3 is TGTGCCAGTAGTATAGGTCGACAGGGGGTTTCAGATACGCAGTATTTT.

The V call is TRBV15, the J call TRBJ1-3; no clear D gene. Trimming pared 0 bases from V and 0 bases from J, leaving 12 bases between. CDR1 is LNHNV and CDR2 is YYDKDF in the germline V gene (reference sequence). The CDR3 is 17 amino acids. The DNA for the CDR3 is TGTGCCACCAGCAGAGATATCCGGGGTTCCTCTGGAAACACCATATATTTT. Translation: CATSRDIRGSSGNTIYF.

This chain links TRBV3-1 (or the pseudogene TRBV3-2) with TRBJ1-4, with 7 bases matching TRBD1. The V and J ends lost 3 bases and 3 bases, in that order; junction bases with no gene match: 4. From germline, CDR1 is LGHDT and CDR2 YNNKEL (reference sequence). The CDR3 spans 15 residues. As DNA, the CDR3 is TGTGCCAGCAGCCAGACCGGGACAGCTAATGAAAAACTGTTTTTT. Translation gives CASSQTGTANEKLFF.